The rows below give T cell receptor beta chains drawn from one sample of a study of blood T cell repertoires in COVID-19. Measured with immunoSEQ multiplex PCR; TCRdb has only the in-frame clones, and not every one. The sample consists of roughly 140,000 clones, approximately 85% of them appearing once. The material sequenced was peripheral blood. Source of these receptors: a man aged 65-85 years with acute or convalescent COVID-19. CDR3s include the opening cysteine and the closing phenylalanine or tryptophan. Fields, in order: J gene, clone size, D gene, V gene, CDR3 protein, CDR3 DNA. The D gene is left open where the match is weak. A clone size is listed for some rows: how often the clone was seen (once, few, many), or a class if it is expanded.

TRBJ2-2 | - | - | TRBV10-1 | CASRFGQSTGELFF | TGCGCCAGCAGATTCGGACAGAGCACCGGGGAGCTGTTTTTT
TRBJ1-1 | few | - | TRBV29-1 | CSVDRGLNTEAFF | TGCAGCGTTGATCGCGGACTTAACACTGAAGCTTTCTTT
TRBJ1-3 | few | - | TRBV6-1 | CASSEPGSGNTIYF | TGTGCCAGCAGTGAACCAGGGTCCGGAAACACCATATATTTT
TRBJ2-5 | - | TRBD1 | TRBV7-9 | CASSLGQGEGETQYF | TGTGCCAGCAGCTTAGGACAGGGGGAAGGGGAGACCCAGTACTTC
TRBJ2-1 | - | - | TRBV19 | CASSPGFSYNEQFF | TGTGCCAGTAGTCCGGGGTTCTCCTACAATGAGCAGTTCTTC
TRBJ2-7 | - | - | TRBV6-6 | CATGTYTYEQYF | TGTGCCACCGGGACTTACACCTACGAGCAGTACTTC
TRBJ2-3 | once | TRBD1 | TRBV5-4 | CASSVRDRDIYF | TGTGCCAGCAGCGTCCGGGACAGGGATATTTATTTT
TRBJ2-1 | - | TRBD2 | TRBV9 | CASSVASLAAYNEQFF | TGTGCCAGCAGCGTCGCGTCGCTAGCGGCATACAATGAGCAGTTCTTC
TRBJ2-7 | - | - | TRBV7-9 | CASSSNLRGTALLSRQYF | TGTGCCAGCAGCTCCAATCTTCGCGGGACAGCCCTTCTATCTCGGCAGTACTTC
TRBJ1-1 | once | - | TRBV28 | CASTGGLYTEAFF | TGTGCCAGCACGGGGGGGCTATACACTGAAGCTTTCTTT
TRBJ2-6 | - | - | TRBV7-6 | CASSPQAGLSVLTF | TGTGCCAGCAGCCCACAGGCCGGCTTAAGCGTCCTGACTTTC
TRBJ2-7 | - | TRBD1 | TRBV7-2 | CASSPGLGQGYEQYF | TGTGCCAGCAGCCCGGGTCTGGGACAGGGCTACGAGCAGTACTTC
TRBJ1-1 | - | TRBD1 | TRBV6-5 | CASSLQGSTEAFF | TGTGCCAGCAGTTTACAGGGGAGCACTGAAGCTTTCTTT
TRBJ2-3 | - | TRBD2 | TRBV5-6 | CASSIPGLGGDTQYF | TGTGCCAGCAGCATCCCGGGACTAGGGGGAGATACGCAGTATTTT
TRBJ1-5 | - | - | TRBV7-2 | CASSLPAGIGPQHF | TGTGCCAGCAGCTTACCCGCAGGGATAGGGCCCCAGCATTTT
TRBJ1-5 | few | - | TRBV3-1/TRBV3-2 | CASSQDSRVHQPQHF | TGTGCCAGCAGCCAAGATAGCAGGGTGCATCAGCCCCAGCATTTT
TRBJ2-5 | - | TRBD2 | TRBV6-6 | CASSYTSGSKTQYF | TGTGCCAGCAGTTACACTAGCGGGTCAAAGACCCAGTACTTC
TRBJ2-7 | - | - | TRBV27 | CASGVSARGGEQYF | TGTGCCAGCGGCGTCTCGGCAAGGGGGGGCGAGCAGTACTTC
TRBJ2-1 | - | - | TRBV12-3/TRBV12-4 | CASSFGGYNEQFF | TGTGCCAGCAGTTTCGGAGGGTACAATGAGCAGTTCTTC
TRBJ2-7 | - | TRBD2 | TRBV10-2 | CASAKRLAGDYEQYF | TGCGCCAGCGCGAAGAGACTAGCGGGAGATTACGAGCAGTACTTC
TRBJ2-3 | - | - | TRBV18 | CASSSPRNSGTDTQYF | TGTGCCAGCTCATCACCACGGAATAGCGGCACAGATACGCAGTATTTT
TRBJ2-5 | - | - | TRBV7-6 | CASSSVSGVGETQYF | TGTGCCAGCAGCAGCGTATCCGGGGTAGGAGAGACCCAGTACTTC
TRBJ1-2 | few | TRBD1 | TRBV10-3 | CAISERGLYGYTF | TGTGCCATCAGTGAGAGGGGGCTCTATGGCTACACCTTC
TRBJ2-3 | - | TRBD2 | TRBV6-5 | CATQRGGRTDTQYF | TGTGCCACCCAACGCGGGGGGCGCACAGATACGCAGTATTTT
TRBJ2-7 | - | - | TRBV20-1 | CSATQYEQYF | TGCAGTGCAACGCAGTACGAGCAGTACTTC
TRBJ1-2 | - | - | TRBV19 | CASRLDRNYGYTF | TGTGCCAGTAGATTGGACAGAAACTATGGCTACACCTTC
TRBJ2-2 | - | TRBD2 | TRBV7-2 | CASSSLLAGGGELFF | TGTGCCAGCAGCTCTTTACTAGCGGGTGGCGGGGAGCTGTTTTTT
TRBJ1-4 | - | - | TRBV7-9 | CASSPLRGAEEKLFF | TGTGCCAGCAGCCCGCTCCGGGGGGCCGAGGAAAAACTGTTTTTT
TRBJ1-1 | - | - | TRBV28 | CASLTAGGIRTEAFF | TGTGCCAGCCTTACCGCGGGGGGGATTAGGACTGAAGCTTTCTTT
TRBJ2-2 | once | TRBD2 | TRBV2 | CASSVARAGGQTGELFF | TGTGCCAGCAGTGTCGCAAGAGCGGGGGGCCAAACCGGGGAGCTGTTTTTT
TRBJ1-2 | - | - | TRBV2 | CASRNDRSNYGYTF | TGTGCCAGCAGGAATGACAGATCCAACTATGGCTACACCTTC
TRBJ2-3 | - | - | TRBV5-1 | CASSLMGHATDTQYF | TGCGCCAGCAGCTTGATGGGGCACGCGACAGATACGCAGTATTTT
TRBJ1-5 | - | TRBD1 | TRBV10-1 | CASSWDREEPQHF | TGCGCCAGCAGTTGGGACAGGGAGGAACCCCAGCATTTT
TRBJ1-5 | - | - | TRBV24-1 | CATSVPGTNQPQHF | TGTGCCACCAGTGTGCCGGGAACAAATCAGCCCCAGCATTTT
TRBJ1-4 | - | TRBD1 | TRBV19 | CASTIRGQGSEKLFF | TGTGCCAGTACCATACGGGGACAGGGGAGTGAAAAACTGTTTTTT
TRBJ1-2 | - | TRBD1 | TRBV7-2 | CASSLAQGAGYGYTF | TGTGCCAGCAGCTTAGCGCAGGGGGCGGGCTATGGCTACACCTTC
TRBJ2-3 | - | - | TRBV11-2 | CASSKRTDIATDTQYF | TGTGCCAGCAGCAAGAGGACAGACATAGCAACAGATACGCAGTATTTT
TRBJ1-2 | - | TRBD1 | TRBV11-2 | CASSSQGLGYGYTF | TGTGCCAGCAGCTCACAGGGGTTAGGCTATGGCTACACCTTC
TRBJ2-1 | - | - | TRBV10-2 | CASKQGLRDEQFF | TGCGCCAGCAAACAGGGCCTTAGGGATGAGCAGTTCTTC
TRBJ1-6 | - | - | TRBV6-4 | CASSDFFGQPYNSPLHF | TGTGCCAGCAGTGACTTCTTTGGACAGCCTTATAATTCACCCCTCCACTTT
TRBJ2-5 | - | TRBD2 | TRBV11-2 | CASSLVISGSRQETQYF | TGTGCCAGCAGCTTAGTTATTAGCGGGAGTCGGCAAGAGACCCAGTACTTC
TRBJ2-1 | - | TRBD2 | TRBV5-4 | CASSRGTSGASGNEQFF | TGTGCCAGCAGCCGCGGGACTAGCGGGGCCTCTGGCAATGAGCAGTTCTTC
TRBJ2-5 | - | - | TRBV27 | CASSLRSAQETQYF | TGTGCCAGCAGTTTAAGGAGCGCGCAAGAGACCCAGTACTTC
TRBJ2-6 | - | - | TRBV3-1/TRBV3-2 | CASSQDYPGVGAGANVLTF | TGTGCCAGCAGCCAAGATTACCCGGGGGTGGGAGCTGGGGCCAACGTCCTGACTTTC
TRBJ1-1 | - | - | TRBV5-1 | CASSLGNGLTVNTEAFF | TGCGCCAGCAGCTTGGGCAATGGGTTGACAGTGAACACTGAAGCTTTCTTT
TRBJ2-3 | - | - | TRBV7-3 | CASSPRRVDTQYF | TGTGCCAGCAGCCCCCGTAGAGTAGATACGCAGTATTTT
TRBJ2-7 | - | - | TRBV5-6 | CASRVQGVYEQYF | TGTGCCAGCAGAGTTCAAGGGGTCTACGAGCAGTACTTC
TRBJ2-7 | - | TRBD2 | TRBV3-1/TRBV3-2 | CASSPPGLADYEQYF | TGTGCCAGCAGCCCCCCGGGACTAGCGGACTACGAGCAGTACTTC
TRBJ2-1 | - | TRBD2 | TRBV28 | CASKPQKAGSNEQFF | TGTGCCAGCAAACCCCAGAAAGCGGGATCCAATGAGCAGTTCTTC
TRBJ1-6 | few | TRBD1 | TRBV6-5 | CASRGTGGPNSPLHF | TGTGCCAGCAGAGGGACAGGGGGCCCTAATTCACCCCTCCACTTT
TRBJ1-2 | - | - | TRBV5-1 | CASSLTAHGYTF | TGCGCCAGCAGCTTGACCGCGCATGGCTACACCTTC
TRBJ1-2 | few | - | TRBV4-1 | CASSQLTVNYGYTF | TGCGCCAGCAGCCAACTGACAGTTAACTATGGCTACACCTTC
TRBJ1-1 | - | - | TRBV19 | CASSKERVSTEAFF | TGTGCCAGTAGTAAAGAGAGGGTGAGCACTGAAGCTTTCTTT
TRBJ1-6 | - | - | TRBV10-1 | CASRNGPNSPLHF | TGCGCCAGCAGGAATGGCCCCAATTCACCCCTCCACTTT